Each of the 2 T cell receptor beta chains below was sequenced from the same sample in a study of shared clonotypes between healthy human individuals. It was CD45RO-negative cells, positively selected for CCR7, that made up naive CD8 cells, with terminally differentiated effector memory CD45RA+ cells excluded. Using immunoSEQ multiplex PCR, the repertoire was profiled, and TCRdb retains in-frame clones only, with some absent. The data show fewer than 1 million clones, about 96% seen once. Sequenced input: naive CD8+ T cells sorted from blood. These receptors were obtained from a man aged 25 to 45 in good health.

The chain is built from TRBV5-4 and TRBJ2-2; D unclear. The CDR3 sequence is 15 residues long. Germline V gene sequence: CDR1 SGHNT, CDR2 YYREEE (reference sequence). The V and J ends lost 5 bases and 0 bases respectively, with 11 bases between them. In DNA, the CDR3 is TGTGCCAGCAGTCTTCGCCCCGCGAACACCGGGGAGCTGTTTTTT. Translated, it gives CASSLRPANTGELFF.

The V gene is TRBV7-9, the J gene TRBJ2-5, with D perhaps being TRBD1 or TRBD2 (6 bases each). The CDR3 is 14 residues long. V lost 7 bases and J 1 base, leaving 13 bases between the germline ends. Germline-derived CDR1 and CDR2 are SEHNR and FQNEAQ (reference sequence). The CDR3 is CASKGGGFQETQYF. The CDR3 bases are TGTGCCAGCAAAGGGGGAGGCTTCCAAGAGACCCAGTACTTC.